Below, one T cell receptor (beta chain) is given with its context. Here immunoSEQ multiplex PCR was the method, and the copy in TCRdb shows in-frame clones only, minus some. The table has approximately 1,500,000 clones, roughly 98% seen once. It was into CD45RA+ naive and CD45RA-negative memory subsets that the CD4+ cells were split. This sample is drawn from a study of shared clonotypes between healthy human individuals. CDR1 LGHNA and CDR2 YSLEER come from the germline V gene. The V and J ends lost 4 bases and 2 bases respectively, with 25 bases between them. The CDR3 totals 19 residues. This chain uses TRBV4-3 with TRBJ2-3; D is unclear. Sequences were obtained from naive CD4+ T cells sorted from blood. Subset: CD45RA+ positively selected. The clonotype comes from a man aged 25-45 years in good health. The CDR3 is CASSLRTPYDLELTDTQYF. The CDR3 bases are TGCGCCAGCAGCCTCCGAACCCCTTATGATCTAGAACTCACAGATACGCAGTATTTT.